This T cell receptor beta chain was recorded in a study of blood T cell repertoires in COVID-19. On the study more broadly: Donors in the United States, Italy and Spain gave samples during acute or convalescent COVID-19. Sources were T cells, B-cell-depleted T cells, or PBMCs; the material itself was cDNA or gDNA.

This table comes from immunoSEQ multiplex PCR, and its TCRdb copy is limited to in-frame clones, with some not included. The sample contains approximately 110,000 clones, 86% of which appear only once. This sequence originates from a human donor in a cohort sampled during active COVID-19. Source material: peripheral blood.

The CDR3 region has the DNA TGTGCCAGTAGTATCAGAGGGGGCCGTGACACTGAAGCTTTCTTT. Amino acid sequence: CASSIRGGRDTEAFF. The chain is built from TRBV19 and TRBJ1-1; 7 nucleotides agree with TRBD1. Germline V gene sequence: CDR1 LNHDA, CDR2 SQIVND (reference sequence). The junction had 7 bases not matched to a gene; V was cut back by 3 bases and J by 3 bases. The CDR3 sequence is 15 residues long. Looking up the rest from reference TRBV19 and TRBJ1-1 gives the full variable domain: DGGITQSPKYLFRKEGQNVTLSCEQNLNHDAMYWYRQDPGQGLRLIYYSQIVNDFQKGDIAEGYSVSREKKESFPLTVTSAQKNPTAFYLCASSIRGGRDTEAFFGQGTRLTVV.